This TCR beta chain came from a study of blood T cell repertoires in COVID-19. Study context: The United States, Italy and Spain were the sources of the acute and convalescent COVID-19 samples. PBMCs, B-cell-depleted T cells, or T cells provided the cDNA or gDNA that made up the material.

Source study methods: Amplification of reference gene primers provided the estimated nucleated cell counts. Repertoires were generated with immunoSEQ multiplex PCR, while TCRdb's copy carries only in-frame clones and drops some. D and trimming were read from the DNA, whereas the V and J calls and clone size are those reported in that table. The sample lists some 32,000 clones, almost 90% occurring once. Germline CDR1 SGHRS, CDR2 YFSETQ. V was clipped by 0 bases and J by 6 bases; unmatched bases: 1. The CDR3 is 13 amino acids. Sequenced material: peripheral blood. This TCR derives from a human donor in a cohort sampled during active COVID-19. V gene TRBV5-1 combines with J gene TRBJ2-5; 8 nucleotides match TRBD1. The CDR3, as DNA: TGCGCCAGCAGCTTGGGGACAGGGAAGACCCAGTACTTC. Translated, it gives CASSLGTGKTQYF.